This TCR beta chain was captured by sequencing in a study of response to subunit inactivated influenza vaccine. One entry per CDR3 protein results from TCRdb running MiXCR on the RT-PCR reads. The table includes more than 450,000 distinct CDR3 sequences, roughly 12% detected once. Findings and caveats of the study: It was suggested by the authors that few new T cells are recruited by each seasonal influenza vaccination.

This clonotype was observed a handful of times. Its specificity is not known. Trimming stripped 2 bases from V and 2 bases from J, with 6 bases between. The CDR3 loop spans 13 amino acids. Germline CDR1 reads LGHDT; CDR2 reads YNNKEL (reference sequence). The genes are TRBV3-1 and TRBJ1-1; no firm D call. This material consisted of PBMCs from blood, taken on the day of vaccination. This receptor was obtained from a man aged 45-65 years who received an inactivated influenza vaccine. The CDR3: CASSQNLNTEAFF. CDR3 DNA sequence: TGTGCCAGCAGCCAAAATCTAAACACTGAAGCTTTCTTT.